The rows below give T cell receptor beta chains drawn from one sample of a study of cytomegalovirus exposure and HLA in healthy donors. Assay: immunoSEQ multiplex PCR; the TCRdb copy retains only in-frame clones and omits some. This sample yields approximately 120,000 clones, of which about 90% are seen a single time; roughly 2.2% belongs to the top ten. Sequenced sample: PBMCs. The receptors derive from a woman between 18 and 30 years old in good health and CMV-seronegative. CDR3s include the opening cysteine and the closing phenylalanine or tryptophan. Fields, in order: clone size, J gene, V gene, D gene, CDR3 DNA, CDR3 protein. D genes are given only for firm matches. Clone size appears in some rows only: once, few, many, or a class for an expanded clone.

>few|TRBJ1-5|TRBV15|TRBD1
TGTGCCACCAGCAGAGATCGGACAGGGGGCGTGAGCAATCAGCCCCAGCATTTT
CATSRDRTGGVSNQPQHF
>NA|TRBJ1-1|TRBV27|TRBD1
TGTGCCAGCAGGTCCAACGACAGGGGGACTGAAGCTTTCTTT
CASRSNDRGTEAFF
>NA|TRBJ2-7|TRBV7-9|NA
TGTGCCAGCAGCCAAGGAGCCTACGAGCAGTACTTC
CASSQGAYEQYF
>NA|TRBJ2-1|TRBV21-1|NA
TGTGCCAGCAGCATGCTGGGGCACGGACTAGCGGGATGCGACAATGAGCAGTTCTTC
CASSMLGHGLAGCDNEQFF
>NA|TRBJ1-6|TRBV25-1|TRBD1
TGTGCCAGCAGTGACCGGGACAGGAGTTCACCCCTCCACTTT
CASSDRDRSSPLHF
>NA|TRBJ1-1|TRBV15|NA
TGTGCCACCAGCAGAGATATGTTATACACTGAAGCTTTCTTT
CATSRDMLYTEAFF
>NA|TRBJ2-5|TRBV9|TRBD1
TGTGCCAGCAGCGCTGACCCGTCAGGGGGCGCGGAAGGAGAGACCCAGTACTTC
CASSADPSGGAEGETQYF
>NA|TRBJ2-1|TRBV6-1|TRBD2
TGTGCCAGCATGAGGATAGCGGGCTCCTACAATGAGCAGTTCTTC
CASMRIAGSYNEQFF
>NA|TRBJ2-3|TRBV5-6|TRBD2
TGTGCCAGCAGCTTATTTGGGACTAGCGGGAACACAGATACGCAGTATTTT
CASSLFGTSGNTDTQYF
>NA|TRBJ1-2|TRBV19|TRBD1
TGTGCCAGTAGTATCGACAGGGGAGCCTATGGCTACACCTTC
CASSIDRGAYGYTF
>once|TRBJ2-1|TRBV2|NA
TGTGCCAGCAGATATACAACTAGTCTCAATGAGCAGTTCTTC
CASRYTTSLNEQFF
>NA|TRBJ2-3|TRBV5-1|NA
TGCGCCAGCAGCCTAGATACAGATACGCAGTATTTT
CASSLDTDTQYF
>NA|TRBJ1-4|TRBV29-1|TRBD1
TGCAGCGTTTTTATCCGTGACAGGGGAGTCGAACTGTTTTTT
CSVFIRDRGVELFF
>NA|TRBJ1-2|TRBV5-4|TRBD1
TGTGCCAGCAGCTTGGGAACCACAGGGGTTAGGCTCTATGGCTACACCTTC
CASSLGTTGVRLYGYTF
>NA|TRBJ1-4|TRBV6-5|NA
TGTGCCAGCAGTTACGGGGGGAATGAAAAACTGTTTTTT
CASSYGGNEKLFF
>NA|TRBJ1-4|TRBV30|NA
TGTGCCTGGAGCGCGGGGGTCCATGAAAAACTGTTTTTT
CAWSAGVHEKLFF
>NA|TRBJ2-3|TRBV5-7|TRBD2
TGTGCCAGCAGCTTAGGGACTAGCGGGTTCACAGATACGCAGTATTTT
CASSLGTSGFTDTQYF
>NA|TRBJ1-2|TRBV6-1|NA
TGTGCCAGCAGTGAGTACGGGGGTACTCTGGACTACACCTTC
CASSEYGGTLDYTF
>NA|TRBJ1-2|TRBV7-9|NA
TGTGCCAGCAGCTCCGGCGGGGAGAAGAACTATGGCTACACCTTC
CASSSGGEKNYGYTF
>NA|TRBJ1-5|TRBV7-8|NA
TGTGCCAGCAGCTTAGGGGCAGGGAGCAATCAGCCCCAGCATTTT
CASSLGAGSNQPQHF
>NA|TRBJ2-7|TRBV4-3|TRBD1
TGCGCCAGCAGCCAAGATAGGACAGGCCTATACGAGCAGTACTTC
CASSQDRTGLYEQYF
>NA|TRBJ2-7|TRBV5-1|TRBD2
TGCGCCAGCAGCTTGTACAGCGGGGATACCTACGAGCAGTACTTC
CASSLYSGDTYEQYF
>NA|TRBJ1-4|TRBV29-1|NA
TGCAGCGGTGGGGGGGGGAATGAAAAACTGTTTTTT
CSGGGGNEKLFF
>NA|TRBJ2-1|TRBV29-1|TRBD2
TGCAGCGTTGGCCCGGGGGAGGGGTACGAGCAGTTCTTC
CSVGPGEGYEQFF
>NA|TRBJ1-2|TRBV2|TRBD1
TGTGCCAGCGAGGGTGGCGGACAGGATTACTATGGCTACACCTTC
CASEGGGQDYYGYTF
>once|TRBJ1-3|TRBV5-1|NA
TGCGCCAGCAGCCAAGGAGTCTCCGGAAACACCATATATTTT
CASSQGVSGNTIYF
>NA|TRBJ2-3|TRBV4-2|TRBD2
TGTGCCAGCACCTTCCTAGCGGGGGGCACAGATACGCAGTATTTT
CASTFLAGGTDTQYF
>NA|TRBJ2-7|TRBV6-4|NA
TGTGCCAGCAGTGTCTCCGGGGAGCACCACGAGCAGTACTTC
CASSVSGEHHEQYF
>NA|TRBJ2-5|TRBV6-5|TRBD2
TGTGCCAGCAGTAGCCCTCGGGGGAGGGGAGAGACCCAGTACTTC
CASSSPRGRGETQYF
>NA|TRBJ2-7|TRBV10-3|TRBD2
TGTGCCATCGCAGGGACTAGCGGCTACGAGCAGTACTTC
CAIAGTSGYEQYF
>NA|TRBJ1-1|TRBV28|TRBD1
TGTGCCAGCAGTTTACTGTCCCGGGACAGTGAAGCTTTCTTT
CASSLLSRDSEAFF
>NA|TRBJ2-7|TRBV27|NA
TGTGCCAGCAGTTTATCCTGGCAGGGTGGCTACGAGCAGTACTTC
CASSLSWQGGYEQYF
>NA|TRBJ1-1|TRBV19|NA
TGTGCCAGTAGTATAAAGCGAACAGGGAAGCCCGAAGCTTTCTTT
CASSIKRTGKPEAFF
>NA|TRBJ2-3|TRBV6-4|TRBD2
TGTGCCAGCAGTGCTAGCGGGGGAACAGATACGCAGTATTTT
CASSASGGTDTQYF
>NA|TRBJ2-7|TRBV6-4|TRBD1
TGTGCCAGCAGTGACTCCTCCCGGGACAGGAGGGACTACGAGCAGTACTTC
CASSDSSRDRRDYEQYF
>NA|TRBJ2-7|TRBV5-1|NA
TGCGCCAGCAGTTTGGACAGCCGCTACGAGCAGTACTTC
CASSLDSRYEQYF
>NA|TRBJ2-3|TRBV5-1|NA
TGCGCCAGCAGCTTGTACGGGGGGCCAGGAGATACGCAGTATTTT
CASSLYGGPGDTQYF
>few|TRBJ2-7|TRBV15|TRBD2
TGTGCCACCAGCAGAGATCGTGTAGCGGGGAGCTCCTACGAGCAGTACTTC
CATSRDRVAGSSYEQYF
>NA|TRBJ2-5|TRBV15|NA
TGTGCCACCAGCGAAGACCCGGGGGAGACCCAGTACTTC
CATSEDPGETQYF
>NA|TRBJ1-1|TRBV28|NA
TGTGCCAGCAGTTCGGGTTGGGTGGCGGCGGCCAACACTGAAGCTTTCTTT
CASSSGWVAAANTEAFF
>NA|TRBJ1-1|TRBV5-6|NA
TGTGCCAGCAGCTTGGTAGGAGTGAGTATGAACACTGAAGCTTTCTTT
CASSLVGVSMNTEAFF
>NA|TRBJ2-2|TRBV29-1|TRBD2
TGCAGCGTCACTTTCGCGGCTAGCGGGAGGGCAAACACCGGGGAGCTGTTTTTT
CSVTFAASGRANTGELFF